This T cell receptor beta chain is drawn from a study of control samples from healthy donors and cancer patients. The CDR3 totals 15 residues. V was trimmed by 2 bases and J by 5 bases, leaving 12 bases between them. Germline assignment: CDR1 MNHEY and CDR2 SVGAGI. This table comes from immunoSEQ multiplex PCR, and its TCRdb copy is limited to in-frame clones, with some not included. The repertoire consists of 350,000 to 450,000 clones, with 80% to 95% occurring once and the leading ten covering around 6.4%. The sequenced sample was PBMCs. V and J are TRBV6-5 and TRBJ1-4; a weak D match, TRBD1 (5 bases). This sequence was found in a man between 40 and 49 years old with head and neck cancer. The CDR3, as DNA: TGTGCCAGCAGTTACGGGGCAAGAGGGAATGAAAAACTGTTTTTT. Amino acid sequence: CASSYGARGNEKLFF.